One and the same sample provided the 13 T cell receptor beta chains below, sequenced in a study of CXCR3-negative and CXCR3-positive naive CD8 T cells. No antigen has been identified for these receptors. cDNA libraries for TRB were generated by 5' RACE incorporating UMI labels. Reanalyzing the 5' RACE reads, TCRdb keeps one entry per CDR3 protein, without DNA. The table lists 65,000 to 75,000 distinct CDR3 sequences. Study-level findings and limits: Comparison of naive cells showed more hydrophobic TRB CDR3s in CXCR3-positive than in CXCR3-negative naive cells.

Material for sequencing was naive CXCR3+ CD8+ T cells from blood. Subset meaning: CD45RO-CCR7+CD27+CD95- naive CD8+ T cells expressing CXCR3 (TNR3+). The receptors shown here come from a human donor in good health. Some clones in this sample may be carry-over from other donors' samples.

V usage is TRBV7-9 and J usage is TRBJ2-4; the TCRdb call, TRBD1, lacks DNA for checking. The germline V gene encodes CDR1 SEHNR and CDR2 FQNEAQ (reference sequence). The CDR3 is made up of 16 amino acids. The CDR3 here is CASSLVSSGAGDIQYF.

The rearrangement links TRBV28 to TRBJ2-5; TCRdb gives TRBD2 as the D gene, but with no DNA this cannot be confirmed. This CDR3 has 18 amino acids. The germline V gene has CDR1 MDHEN and CDR2 SYDVKM. CDR3 sequence: CASSLVAGGEISEETQYF. The full variable domain, in which reference TRBV28 and TRBJ2-5 provide the parts outside the CDR3, is DVKVTQSSRYLVKRTGEKVFLECVQDMDHENMFWYRQDPGLGLRLIYFSYDVKMKEKGDIPEGYSVSREKKERFSLILESASTNQTSMYLCASSLVAGGEISEETQYFGPGTRLLVL.

The chain couples TRBV2 to TRBJ2-5. The CDR3 length is 13 residues. CDR1 is SNHLY and CDR2 is FYNNEI in the germline V gene. CDR3 protein: CASTSSLGETQYF. Full variable domain (outside the CDR3, taken from reference TRBV2 and TRBJ2-5): EPEVTQTPSHQVTQMGQEVILRCVPISNHLYFYWYRQILGQKVEFLVSFYNNEISEKSEIFDDQFSVERPDGSNFTLKIRSTKLEDSAMYFCASTSSLGETQYFGPGTRLLVL.

The CDR3 spells CASSFPDRYNEQFF. V is TRBV3-1 and J is TRBJ2-1; lacking DNA, the TRBD1 call made by TCRdb goes unchecked. The CDR3 is 14 amino acids. CDR1 is LGHDT, CDR2 YNNKEL, per germline (reference sequence).

The V and J genes are TRBV20-1 and TRBJ2-2; TCRdb's assignment of TRBD2 cannot be checked, as there is no DNA. Germline values: CDR1 DFQATT, CDR2 SNEGSKA (reference sequence). The CDR3 is 13 amino acids. CDR3 sequence reads: CSATGLVAGELFF.

The chain has TRBV6-5 and TRBJ2-1; checking the TCRdb D call of TRBD2 is not possible without DNA. The CDR3 is 18 residues long. The germline V gene has CDR1 MNHEY and CDR2 SVGAGI. CDR3 amino acids: CASSYLPASGGAGNEQFF.

The rearrangement joins TRBV7-3 to TRBJ2-2; TCRdb's D call of TRBD1 is untestable without DNA. The CDR3 is 16 amino acids. Germline assignment: CDR1 SGHTA and CDR2 FQGTGA. The CDR3 loop reads CASSLGGGDYTGELFF.

CDR3 residues: CSALPVFSGLEDYGYTF. V is TRBV20-1 and J is TRBJ1-2; TCRdb gives TRBD1 as the D gene, but with no DNA this cannot be confirmed. CDR3 length equals 17 residues. Germline loops: CDR1 DFQATT, CDR2 SNEGSKA (reference sequence).

The chain links TRBV28 to TRBJ2-5; as DNA is missing, the TRBD1 call by TCRdb cannot be tested. Germline V lookup: CDR1 MDHEN, CDR2 SYDVKM. This CDR3 is 17 amino acids long. The CDR3 protein is CASKTYRDRGGQETQYF.

V is TRBV7-8 and J is TRBJ2-2; TCRdb's D call, TRBD1, is unchecked because there is no DNA. Germline-derived CDR1 and CDR2 are SGHVS and FQNEAQ. The CDR3 has 14 residues. CDR3 region: CASSLTEETGELFF.

V usage is TRBV6-4 and J usage is TRBJ2-2. This CDR3 is built from 13 residues. Looked up from germline, CDR1 is MRHNA and CDR2 is SNTAGT. The CDR3 is CASSRTNTGELFF.

CDR3 sequence reads: CASSSGSSYEQYF. This chain connects TRBV7-9 to TRBJ2-7; as DNA is missing, the TRBD1 call by TCRdb cannot be tested. CDR1 and CDR2 from the germline V gene are SEHNR and FQNEAQ (reference sequence). The CDR3 spans 13 residues.

J is TRBJ2-5 and V is TRBV28; TCRdb calls TRBD1, which cannot be checked without DNA. This CDR3 is 14 amino acids long. The germline gives CDR1 MDHEN, CDR2 SYDVKM. The CDR3 protein is CASRPGTIQETQYF.